A single sample gave rise to the 9 T cell receptor beta chains below, sequenced in a study of CD8+ T cells in alopecia areata. The treatment here: oral pan-JAK inhibitor, 5-10 mg twice daily. RNA extraction was followed by reverse transcription into cDNA, which acted as the sequencing template. Libraries were prepared by immunoSEQ multiplex PCR; TCRdb keeps only in-frame clonotypes and omits some of them. Of about 190,000 clones listed, over 60% are singletons. Here the sequenced sample was CD4+ T cells sorted from blood, taken at week 4, from a patient treated with tofacitinib. The receptors were sampled from a human donor with alopecia areata.

The V and J genes are TRBV5-6 and TRBJ1-1; D is possibly TRBD1 (5 bases). The CDR3 contains 18 residues. Germline V CDR1 and CDR2: SGHDT, YYEEEE. Between the trimmed V and J ends, which lost 2 bases and 3 bases, there was a span of 23 bases. The CDR3 DNA is TGTGCCAGCAGCTTCTACGAGGGACTGTCCAAGGCCCACACTGAAGCTTTCTTT. Protein product: CASSFYEGLSKAHTEAFF.

This clone was detected only a few times. The rearrangement joins TRBV30 to TRBJ1-5; D gene uncertain. Per the germline V gene, CDR1 is GTSNPN and CDR2 is SVGIG (reference sequence). This CDR3 has 13 residues. Trimming cost V 3 bases and J 3 bases, with 9 bases left between them. CDR3 amino acids: CAWSHAANQPQHF. The CDR3 bases are TGTGCCTGGAGCCATGCCGCCAATCAGCCCCAGCATTTT.

As for this clone: The same CDR3 is also encoded by other DNA sequences in this sample. The gene calls are TRBV30 and TRBJ2-5; TRBD2 might be the D (5 bases). The ends were cut back, 1 base at V and 5 bases at J, with 5 bases in the middle. This CDR3 is 11 amino acids long. Germline V gene lookup returns CDR1 GTSNPN and CDR2 SVGIG (reference sequence). The CDR3 protein is CAWSAGETQYF. DNA of the CDR3: TGTGCCTGGAGTGCGGGGGAGACCCAGTACTTC.

The chain employs TRBV23-1 and TRBJ2-2; the match to TRBD2 covers 7 bases. TRBV23-1 is known as an ORF, though its function is uncertain. Losses at the gene ends were 2 bases for V and 4 bases for J; bases not matched to a gene: 7. CDR3 length: 16 residues. The CDR3 region is CASSQMRGGGTGELFF. DNA for the CDR3: TGCGCCAGCAGTCAAATGCGCGGCGGGGGCACCGGGGAGCTGTTTTTT.

The chain employs TRBV7-9 and TRBJ2-5; no firm D call. Looked up from germline, CDR1 is SEHNR and CDR2 is FQNEAQ (reference sequence). This CDR3 is built from 14 residues. Trimming removed 3 bases from V and 10 bases from J, with 18 bases in between. The CDR3: CASSFLGSTMDQYF. The CDR3 region has the DNA TGTGCCAGCAGCTTCCTGGGCTCCACGATGGACCAGTACTTC.

Many counts were recorded for this clone. The rearrangement links TRBV7-9 to TRBJ1-1; D perhaps matches TRBD1 (6 bases). CDR1 SEHNR and CDR2 FQNEAQ come from the germline V gene (reference sequence). The CDR3 spans 15 residues. Trimming removed 5 bases at V and 4 bases at J, with 17 bases between. CDR3 coding DNA: TGTGCCAGCAGCCATACAGGGACGTTGAGCACTGAAGCTTTCTTT. Translated: CASSHTGTLSTEAFF.

The chain couples TRBV2 to TRBJ1-2; TRBD1 is a possible D gene (5 bases). This CDR3 is built from 14 residues. Germline V gene sequence: CDR1 SNHLY, CDR2 FYNNEI. V gave up 6 bases and J gave up 8 bases, with 19 bases separating them. This chain's CDR3 is CASSTGTTKLGYTF. The CDR3, as DNA: TGTGCCAGCAGCACCGGGACCACGAAGTTGGGCTACACCTTC. The full variable domain, rest sourced from reference TRBV2 and TRBJ1-2, is EPEVTQTPSHQVTQMGQEVILRCVPISNHLYFYWYRQILGQKVEFLVSFYNNEISEKSEIFDDQFSVERPDGSNFTLKIRSTKLEDSAMYFCASSTGTTKLGYTFGSGTRLTVV.

This chain joins TRBV6-5 and TRBJ1-2, with a weak D call TRBD1 (5 bases). The V and J ends lost 4 bases and 7 bases respectively, with 10 bases between them. In germline, CDR1 is MNHEY, CDR2 SVGAGI. CDR3 length equals 12 residues. This CDR3 is CASSWGNGGYTF. CDR3 in DNA: TGTGCCAGCAGTTGGGGGAACGGTGGCTACACCTTC.

The V and J genes are TRBV7-2 and TRBJ1-1; D ambiguous. Per germline, CDR1 SGHTA and CDR2 FQGNSA. This CDR3 spans 16 amino acids. V gave up 4 bases and J gave up 4 bases, with 19 bases separating them. The CDR3 protein is CASSSPSFWDGTEAFF. In DNA, the CDR3 is TGTGCCAGCAGCTCCCCGTCTTTCTGGGATGGCACTGAAGCTTTCTTT.